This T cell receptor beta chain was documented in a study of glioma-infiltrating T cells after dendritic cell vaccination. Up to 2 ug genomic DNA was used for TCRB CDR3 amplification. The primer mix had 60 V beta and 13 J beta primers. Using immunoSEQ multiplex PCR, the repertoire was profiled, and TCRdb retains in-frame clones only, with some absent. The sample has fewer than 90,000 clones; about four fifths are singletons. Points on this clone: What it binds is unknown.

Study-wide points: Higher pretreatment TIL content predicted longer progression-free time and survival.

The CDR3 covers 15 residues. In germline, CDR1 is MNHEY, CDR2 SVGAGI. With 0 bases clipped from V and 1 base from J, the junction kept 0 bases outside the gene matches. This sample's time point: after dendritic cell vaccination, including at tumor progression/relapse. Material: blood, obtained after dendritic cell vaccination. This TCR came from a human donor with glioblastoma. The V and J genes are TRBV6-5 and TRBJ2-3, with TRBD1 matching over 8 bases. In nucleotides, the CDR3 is TGTGCCAGCAGTTACTCGGACAGGGGCACAGATACGCAGTATTTT. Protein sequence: CASSYSDRGTDTQYF.